A single sample is the source of the 14 T cell receptor beta chains below, sequenced in a study of blood T cells in healthy people across ages. A second about 7 to 11 cycle PCR used barcoded and J-beta primers. Via MiXCR, TCRdb re-called the 5' RACE reads, giving one row per CDR3 protein. Here the sample spans fewer than 2 million distinct CDR3 sequences, about 39% being singletons. Sequencing was carried out using blood. The receptors derive from a human donor in good health.

This clonotype has a handful of counts. The genes are TRBV6-5 and TRBJ2-7, with 9 nucleotides matching TRBD2. The CDR3 consists of 19 residues. The V segment lost 4 bases and the J segment 0 bases; nucleotides outside the gene matches: 16. CDR1 is MNHEY and CDR2 is SVGAGI in the germline V gene. The CDR3, as DNA: TGTGCCAGCAGTTCCGGTTTGGGCGGGGGGGAAATTTTCTCCTACGAGCAGTACTTC. It translates to CASSSGLGGGEIFSYEQYF.

The chain employs TRBV20-1 and TRBJ2-3; 7 bases align to TRBD2. CDR1 and CDR2 (germline): DFQATT, SNEGSKA (reference sequence). The CDR3 contains 14 residues. Unmatched junction bases numbered 7, after V lost 6 bases and J lost 1 base. The CDR3: CSAPTSQGTDTQYF. Here the CDR3 DNA reads TGCAGTGCGCCGACTAGCCAGGGCACAGATACGCAGTATTTT.

The rearrangement joins TRBV29-1 to TRBJ1-2, with a possible D match to TRBD1 (6 bases). In germline, CDR1 is SQVTM, CDR2 ANQGSEA. CDR3 size: 13 residues. The germline V and J ends were trimmed by 6 bases and 2 bases, with 13 bases remaining between them. The CDR3 region is CSVGTRLNYGYTF. CDR3 nucleotides: TGCAGCGTGGGGACACGATTAAACTATGGCTACACCTTC.

CDR3 DNA sequence: TGCGCCAGCAGCGTAGTTGATCGGAAGGAGACCCAGTACTTC. Protein: CASSVVDRKETQYF. The rearrangement uses TRBV5-1 and TRBJ2-5, with D unclear. The germline CDR1 and CDR2 sequences are SGHRS and YFSETQ. This CDR3 comprises 14 residues. Trimming left V 4 bases short and J 5 bases short, with 15 bases between.

The rearrangement joins TRBV18 to TRBJ2-7; tentative D call: TRBD1 (5 bases). Trimming took 3 bases from V and 1 from J, leaving 10 bases between them. CDR1 is KGHSH and CDR2 is LQKENI in the germline V gene. CDR3 length: 14 residues. CDR3 protein: CASSPGHRSYEQYF. As DNA, the CDR3 is TGTGCCAGCTCACCGGGGCACCGGTCCTACGAGCAGTACTTC. Using reference TRBV18 and TRBJ2-7 for the parts outside the CDR3, the full variable domain is NAGVMQNPRHLVRRRGQEARLRCSPMKGHSHVYWYRQLPEEGLKFMVYLQKENIIDESGMPKERFSAEFPKEGPSILRIQQVVRGDSAAYFCASSPGHRSYEQYFGPGTRLTVT.

The chain joins TRBV6-5 to TRBJ2-3; D unclear. From germline, CDR1 is MNHEY and CDR2 SVGAGI. This CDR3 is built from 15 residues. V was shortened by 1 base and J by 4 bases, with 12 bases between the two germline ends. The CDR3, as DNA: TGTGCCAGCAGTTACTTCGGAGTTGTCGCAGATACGCAGTATTTT. Translation: CASSYFGVVADTQYF.

The V gene is TRBV4-1, the J gene TRBJ1-4; 7 bases are shared with TRBD1. The germline gives CDR1 MGHRA, CDR2 YSYEKL. The CDR3 contains 14 residues. V shed 6 bases and J 8 bases; nucleotides not matched to a gene: 9. For the CDR3, the DNA is TGCGCCAGCAGTACGGGAGGGGGCGAGGAAAAACTGTTTTTT. Translating gives CASSTGGGEEKLFF.

The chain links TRBV24-1 to TRBJ2-4, with D possibly being TRBD2 (6 bases). The assigned J gene may be wrong: the sequence end matches TRBJ2-5 better. This CDR3 is 14 amino acids long. Germline CDR1 and CDR2: KGHDR and SFDVKD. The CDR3 here is CATSDLGEAETQYF. For the CDR3, the DNA is TGTGCCACCAGTGATCTAGGGGAGGCTGAGACCCAGTACTTC.

Written as DNA, the CDR3 is TGTGCCAGCAGTTTATCGGACGGGACCCCCTACGAGCAGTACTTC. As protein: CASSLSDGTPYEQYF. The J gene is TRBJ2-7, the V gene TRBV27; the D gene could be TRBD1 or TRBD2 (5 bases each). This CDR3 spans 15 amino acids. The V gene's germline CDR1 is MNHEY and CDR2 SMNVEV (reference sequence). Trimming cost V 0 bases and J 2 bases, with 11 bases left between them.

This clonotype was seen at least ten times. The rearrangement links TRBV20-1 to TRBJ1-2, with D hard to call. The CDR3 totals 10 residues. Germline V gene data show CDR1 as DFQATT and CDR2 as SNEGSKA (reference sequence). V lost 1 base, J lost 7 bases, and 4 bases lay in between. The CDR3 loop is CSARGVGYTF. CDR3 coding DNA: TGCAGTGCTAGAGGTGTTGGCTACACCTTC.

This chain uses TRBV15 with TRBJ2-1; 7 positions match TRBD1. The germline V gene encodes CDR1 LNHNV and CDR2 YYDKDF (reference sequence). This CDR3 contains 16 residues. V shed 0 bases, J shed 2 bases, and the junction held 4 bases outside the gene matches. In DNA form, the CDR3 reads TGTGCCACCAGCAGAGATGGAGGACAGGCCTACAATGAGCAGTTCTTC. The encoded protein is CATSRDGGQAYNEQFF.

In its sample, this clonotype was seen a few times. The CDR3 is CASSTGTDLNEQFF. The CDR3, as DNA: TGCGCCAGCAGTACCGGGACAGACCTCAATGAGCAGTTCTTC. The gene calls are TRBV5-1 and TRBJ2-1, with 7 nucleotides matching TRBD1. This CDR3 region has 14 residues. The V gene end was trimmed by 5 bases and the J gene end by 6 bases; junction bases not matched to a gene: 8. Germline CDR1 reads SGHRS; CDR2 reads YFSETQ. Looking up the rest from reference TRBV5-1 and TRBJ2-1 gives the full variable domain: KAGVTQTPRYLIKTRGQQVTLSCSPISGHRSVSWYQQTPGQGLQFLFEYFSETQRNKGNFPGRFSGRQFSNSRSEMNVSTLELGDSALYLCASSTGTDLNEQFFGPGTRLTVL.

This chain uses TRBV28 with TRBJ2-7, with TRBD2 as a possible D gene (5 bases). The DNA end is a closer match to TRBJ2-5, so the J assignment may be wrong. The germline CDR1 and CDR2 sequences are MDHEN and SYDVKM. The CDR3 totals 13 residues. CDR3 sequence reads: CASRLDGLRTQYF. The CDR3 region has the DNA TGTGCCAGCAGATTGGACGGACTTCGGACCCAGTACTTC.

V is TRBV29-1 and J is TRBJ1-4; TRBD1 agrees at 8 bases. V lost 4 bases to trimming and J lost 7 bases; unmatched junction nucleotides: 17. This CDR3 contains 17 residues. Germline V gene lookup returns CDR1 SQVTM and CDR2 ANQGSEA. CDR3 nucleotides: TGCAGCGTTGCTAAAGGGGCAGGGGGCCCCGGCGTTGAAAAACTGTTTTTT. Residues: CSVAKGAGGPGVEKLFF.